The present entry profiles one TCR beta chain with its context. This sample is part of a study of cytomegalovirus exposure and HLA in healthy donors. In the PCR, 60 Vbeta and 13 Jbeta primers were used. TCRdb's table, derived via immunoSEQ multiplex PCR, lists solely in-frame clones and lacks some. The sample consists of some 65,000 clones, less than 65% of them appearing once. The CDR3 is 14 residues long. With V trimmed by 0 bases and J by 6 bases, 6 bases remained unmatched. Germline CDR1 reads GTSNPN; CDR2 reads SVGIG (reference sequence). Sample: PBMCs. The sequence came from a man in his thirties or forties in good health and CMV-seronegative. This chain links TRBV30 with TRBJ1-2; 8 nucleotides match TRBD1. The CDR3 nucleotides read TGTGCCTGGAGTGTACTTGGGACAGGCAATGGCTACACCTTC. This translates into CAWSVLGTGNGYTF.